Each of the 2 T cell receptor beta chains below was sequenced from the same sample in a study of T-cell reconstitution after alpha-beta-depleted transplantation in children. Using unique molecular identifiers, the investigators prepared the TCRbeta library. MiXCR, applied by TCRdb to the PCR reads, yields one record per CDR3 protein. The table records roughly 590,000 distinct CDR3 sequences, around 17% of them present only once. The material sequenced was PBMCs from the stem cell graft donor, taken from the stem cell graft. Every receptor here comes from a human donor who donated a stem cell graft to a child with acute myeloid leukemia.

This clonotype was found many times. CDR3 coding DNA: TGCAGTGCGTCTCGAGGGGTCGGGGAAGCTTTCTTT. This sequence encodes CSASRGVGEAFF. V is TRBV20-1 and J is TRBJ1-1; D may be TRBD1 (5 bases). V was clipped by 6 bases and J by 8 bases, with 16 bases between them. CDR1 is DFQATT, CDR2 SNEGSKA, per germline (reference sequence). The CDR3 has 12 amino acids.

The genes are TRBV24-1 and TRBJ2-3; D is perhaps TRBD2 (6 bases). The V end was cut by 10 bases, the J end by 3 bases, with 16 bases between. CDR1 is KGHDR and CDR2 is SFDVKD in the germline V gene. The CDR3 is 14 residues long. The CDR3 reads CATTDGGETDTQYF. The CDR3 nucleotides are TGTGCCACGACCGACGGGGGAGAGACAGATACGCAGTATTTT.